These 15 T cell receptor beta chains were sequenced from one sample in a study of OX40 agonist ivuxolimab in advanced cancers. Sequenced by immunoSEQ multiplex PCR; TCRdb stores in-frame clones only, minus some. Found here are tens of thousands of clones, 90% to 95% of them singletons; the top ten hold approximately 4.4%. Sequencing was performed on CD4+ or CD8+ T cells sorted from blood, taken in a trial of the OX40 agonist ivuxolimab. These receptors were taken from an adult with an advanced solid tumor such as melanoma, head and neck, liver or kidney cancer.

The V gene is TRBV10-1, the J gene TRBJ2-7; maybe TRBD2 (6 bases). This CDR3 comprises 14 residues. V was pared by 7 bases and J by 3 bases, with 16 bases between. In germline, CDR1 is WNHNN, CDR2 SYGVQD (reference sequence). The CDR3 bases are TGCGCCAGCATTCAGACTAGAGGTTGCTACGAGCAGTACGTC. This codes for CASIQTRGCYEQYV.

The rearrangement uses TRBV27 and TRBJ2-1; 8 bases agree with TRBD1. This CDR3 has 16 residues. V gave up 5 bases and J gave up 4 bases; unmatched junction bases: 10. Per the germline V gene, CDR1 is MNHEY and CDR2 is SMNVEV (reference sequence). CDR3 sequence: CASSPGTGLGYNEQFF. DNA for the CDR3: TGTGCCAGCAGTCCAGGGACAGGATTGGGGTACAATGAGCAGTTCTTC.

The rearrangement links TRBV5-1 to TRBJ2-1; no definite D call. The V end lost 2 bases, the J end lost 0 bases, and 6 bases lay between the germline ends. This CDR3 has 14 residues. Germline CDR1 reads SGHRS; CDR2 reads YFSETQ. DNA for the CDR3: TGCGCCAGCAGCTTCACTAACTCCTACAATGAGCAGTTCTTC. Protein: CASSFTNSYNEQFF.

This CDR3 is CASSPGLAGELSYNEQFF. As DNA, the CDR3 is TGTGCCAGCAGTCCGGGACTAGCGGGAGAACTGAGCTACAATGAGCAGTTCTTC. The V and J genes are TRBV2 and TRBJ2-1; TRBD2 agrees at 14 bases. The V and J ends lost 5 bases and 3 bases, in that order; junction bases with no gene match: 9. The CDR3 spans 18 residues. Germline lookup yields CDR1 SNHLY and CDR2 FYNNEI.

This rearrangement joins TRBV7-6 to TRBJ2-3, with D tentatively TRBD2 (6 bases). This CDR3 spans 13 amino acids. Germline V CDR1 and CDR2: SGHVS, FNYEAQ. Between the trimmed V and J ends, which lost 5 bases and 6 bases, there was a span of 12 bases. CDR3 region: CASSALAFDTQYF. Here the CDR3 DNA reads TGTGCCAGCAGCGCACTAGCTTTTGATACGCAGTATTTT.

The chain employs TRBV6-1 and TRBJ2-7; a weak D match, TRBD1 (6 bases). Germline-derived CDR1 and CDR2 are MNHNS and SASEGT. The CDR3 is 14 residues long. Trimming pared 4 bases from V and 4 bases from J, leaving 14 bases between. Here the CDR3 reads CASSGDQGIYEQYF. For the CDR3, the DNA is TGTGCCAGCAGTGGGGATCAGGGGATATACGAGCAGTACTTC.

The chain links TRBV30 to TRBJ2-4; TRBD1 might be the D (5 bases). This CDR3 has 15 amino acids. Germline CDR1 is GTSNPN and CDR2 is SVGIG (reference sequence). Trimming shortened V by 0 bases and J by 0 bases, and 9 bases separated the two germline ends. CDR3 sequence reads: CAWSVPDRAKNIQYF. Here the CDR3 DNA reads TGTGCCTGGAGTGTGCCCGACAGAGCCAAAAACATTCAGTACTTC. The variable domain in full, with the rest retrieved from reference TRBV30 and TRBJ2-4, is SQTIHQWPATLVQPVGSPLSLECTVEGTSNPNLYWYRQAAGRGLQLLFYSVGIGQISSEVPQNLSASRPQDRQFILSSKKLLLSDSGFYLCAWSVPDRAKNIQYFGAGTRLSVL.

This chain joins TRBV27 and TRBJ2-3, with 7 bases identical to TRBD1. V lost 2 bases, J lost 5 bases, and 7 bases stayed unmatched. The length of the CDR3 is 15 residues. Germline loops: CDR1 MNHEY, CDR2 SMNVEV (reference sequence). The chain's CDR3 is CASSLLPTGQDTQYF. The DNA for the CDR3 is TGTGCCAGCAGTTTACTCCCGACAGGGCAAGATACGCAGTATTTT.

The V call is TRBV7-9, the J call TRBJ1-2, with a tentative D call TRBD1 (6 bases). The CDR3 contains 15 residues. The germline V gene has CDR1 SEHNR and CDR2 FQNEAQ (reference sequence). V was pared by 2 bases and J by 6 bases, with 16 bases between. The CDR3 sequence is CASSLMGALSDGYTF. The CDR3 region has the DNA TGTGCCAGCAGCTTAATGGGGGCCCTATCGGATGGCTACACCTTC.

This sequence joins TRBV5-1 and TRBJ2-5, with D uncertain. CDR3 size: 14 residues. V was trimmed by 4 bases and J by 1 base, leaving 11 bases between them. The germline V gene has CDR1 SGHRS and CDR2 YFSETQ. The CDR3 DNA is TGCGCCAGCAGCCGCACCGATAGCCAAGAGACCCAGTACTTC. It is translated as CASSRTDSQETQYF.

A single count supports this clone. In DNA, the CDR3 is TGTGCCAGCAGCCCAACAGGTGCGGACACTGAAGCTTTCTTT. As protein: CASSPTGADTEAFF. This chain uses TRBV7-8 with TRBJ1-1; D perhaps matches TRBD1 (5 bases). Germline loops: CDR1 SGHVS, CDR2 FQNEAQ. This CDR3 has 14 amino acids. The germline V and J ends were trimmed by 5 bases and 3 bases, with 13 bases remaining between them.

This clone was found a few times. CDR3 protein: CARRTQKDSSYEQYV. The CDR3, as DNA: TGCGCCAGGCGAACTCAGAAGGACAGCTCCTACGAGCAGTACGTC. The chain uses TRBV5-1 and TRBJ2-7, with D perhaps TRBD1 (6 bases). With 8 bases removed from V and 0 bases from J, the gap between germline ends came to 18 bases. The CDR3 is 15 residues long. Germline V gives CDR1 SGHRS, CDR2 YFSETQ.

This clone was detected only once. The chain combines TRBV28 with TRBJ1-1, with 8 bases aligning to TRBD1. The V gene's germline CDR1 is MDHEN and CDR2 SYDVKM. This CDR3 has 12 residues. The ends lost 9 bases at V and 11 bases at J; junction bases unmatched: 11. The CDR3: CASTLQGGVAFF. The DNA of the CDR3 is TGTGCCAGTACCCTACAGGGGGGAGTGGCTTTCTTT.

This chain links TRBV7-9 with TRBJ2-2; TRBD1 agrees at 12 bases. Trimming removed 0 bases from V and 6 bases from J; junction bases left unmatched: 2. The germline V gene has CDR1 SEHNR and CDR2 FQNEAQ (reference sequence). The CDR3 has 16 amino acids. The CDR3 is CASSLAGTGGSGELFF. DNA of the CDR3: TGTGCCAGCAGCTTAGCCGGGACAGGGGGCTCCGGGGAGCTGTTTTTT.

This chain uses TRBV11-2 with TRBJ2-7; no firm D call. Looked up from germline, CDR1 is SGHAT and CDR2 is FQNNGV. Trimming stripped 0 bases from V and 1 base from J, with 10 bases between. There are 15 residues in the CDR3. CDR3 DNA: TGTGCCAGCAGCTTAGACCCCAGCGATTCCTACGAGCAGTACTTC. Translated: CASSLDPSDSYEQYF.